This passage covers 6 T cell receptor beta chains from one sample sequenced in a study of T cells after yellow fever vaccination. TCRdb re-called the 5' RACE reads through MiXCR, storing one row per CDR3 protein. The table lists a few hundred thousand distinct CDR3 sequences, less than 20% of them singletons. The specimen was PBMCs, collected less than 6 days after the first yellow fever vaccination. The source is a man between 18 and 29 years old who received the YFV17D yellow fever vaccine.

This chain links TRBV13 with TRBJ1-1; D is possibly TRBD1 (5 bases). The CDR3 has 15 amino acids. From germline, CDR1 is PRHDT and CDR2 FYEKMQ (reference sequence). Trimming stripped 5 bases from V and 4 bases from J, with 17 bases between. The CDR3 spells CASSDQGVPGTEAFF. As DNA, the CDR3 is TGTGCCAGCAGCGATCAAGGGGTCCCGGGCACTGAAGCTTTCTTT.

This clonotype has a handful of counts. The V gene is TRBV20-1, the J gene TRBJ1-6, with D possibly being TRBD1 (6 bases). This CDR3 is 14 amino acids long. Germline CDR1 and CDR2: DFQATT and SNEGSKA (reference sequence). V shed 6 bases and J shed 8 bases, with 17 bases lying between them. In DNA form, the CDR3 reads TGCAGTGCCCCCCAAACAGGGTGGGATTCACCCCTCCACTTT. It encodes CSAPQTGWDSPLHF.

The sample holds a few counts of this clonotype. The chain couples TRBV9 to TRBJ1-3; D uncertain. Germline V gene sequence: CDR1 SGDLS, CDR2 YYNGEE. The CDR3 contains 15 residues. Trimming removed 6 bases at V and 0 bases at J, with 13 bases between. CDR3 DNA sequence: TGTGCCAGCACCCCTGGAAGGAGCTCTGGAAACACCATATATTTT. It encodes CASTPGRSSGNTIYF.

This clonotype was detected a few times. The J gene is TRBJ1-6, the V gene TRBV7-9; tentatively, D is TRBD1 (5 bases). The ends were cut back, 5 bases at V and 9 bases at J, with 17 bases in the middle. Germline CDR1 and CDR2: SEHNR and FQNEAQ (reference sequence). There are 15 residues in the CDR3. Here the CDR3 DNA reads TGTGCCAGCAGCATGGGGGGGGAATACGGTTCACCCCTCCACTTT. Translating gives CASSMGGEYGSPLHF.

CDR3 residues: CAITEGRGREDTEAFF. As DNA, the CDR3 is TGTGCCATCACGGAGGGTCGGGGGCGCGAGGACACTGAAGCTTTCTTT. The chain joins TRBV10-3 to TRBJ1-1; TRBD1 might be the D (6 bases). The length of the CDR3 is 16 residues. V shed 7 bases and J shed 3 bases, with 21 bases lying between them. Germline V gene data show CDR1 as ENHRY and CDR2 as SYGVKD.

The gene calls are TRBV12-3 or TRBV12-4 and TRBJ2-7, with a possible D match to TRBD2 (6 bases). V gave up 2 bases and J gave up 6 bases, with 14 bases separating them. The CDR3 is made up of 14 amino acids. The CDR3: CASSLRGEEGEQYF. DNA for the CDR3: TGTGCCAGCAGTTTACGAGGGGAGGAGGGCGAGCAGTACTTC.